This T cell receptor beta chain was captured by sequencing in a study of patients and donors after allogeneic stem cell transplantation. This clonotype turned up a few times. The CDR3 extends over 15 amino acids. Germline loops: CDR1 SEHNR, CDR2 FQNEAQ (reference sequence). V was pared by 6 bases and J by 3 bases, with 14 bases between. Using its own MiXCR run on the RT-PCR reads, TCRdb lists one record per CDR3 protein. The repertoire includes 920,000 or so distinct CDR3 sequences, more than 15% of them detected once, and 5% to 6.5% sits in the top ten. Sequencing was carried out using blood, either unsorted or a sorted T cell fraction (not recorded which). The TCR comes from a human donor who was either an allogeneic HSCT recipient or a stem cell or donor lymphocyte infusion donor (not recorded which). It is not recorded whose cells these are; they may come from a transplant donor. The chain carries TRBV7-9 and TRBJ2-2, with TRBD2 as a possible D gene (6 bases). Here the CDR3 DNA reads TGTGCCAGCAGGGAGCTAGCGACCTACACCGGGGAGCTGTTTTTT. This translates into CASRELATYTGELFF.